Listed here are 30 T cell receptor beta chains from one sample, sequenced in a study of lymphopenia after photon versus proton radiotherapy. Sequencing was performed with immunoSEQ multiplex PCR; in TCRdb, only in-frame clones are kept and a portion is missing. The sample comprises some 170,000 clones, 80% to 90% of which are singletons, and around 4.7% rests with the top ten. This material consisted of peripheral blood, taken from a patient treated with photon-based radiotherapy. The receptors were sampled from a man aged 50 to 59 with gastric cancer.

This chain uses TRBV7-2 with TRBJ2-5; 8 bases are shared with TRBD2. The CDR3 totals 18 residues. In germline, CDR1 is SGHTA, CDR2 FQGNSA. J gave up 4 bases and V 5 bases, and 18 bases lay outside the gene matches. In DNA, the CDR3 is TGTGCCAGCAGCCCCTCAACCGGGAGGGCCTTTGGGGGAGAGACCCAGTACTTC. Translation gives CASSPSTGRAFGGETQYF.

This clone occurred once. The rearrangement links TRBV14 to TRBJ1-1; D unresolved. The CDR3 extends over 16 amino acids. Germline CDR1 SGHDN, CDR2 FVKESK. The ends were cut back, 0 bases at V and 2 bases at J, with 13 bases in the middle. The DNA of the CDR3 is TGTGCCAGCAGCCAAGATCTAAACAGACCCAACACTGAAGCTTTCTTT. Its protein product is CASSQDLNRPNTEAFF.

J is TRBJ1-3 and V is TRBV5-6; D remains unclear. V was shortened by 1 base and J by 0 bases, with 11 bases between the two germline ends. CDR1 is SGHDT, CDR2 YYEEEE, per germline. The CDR3 has 16 residues. CDR3 in DNA: TGTGCCAGCAGCTTGAGGCAGAGTTTCTCTGGAAACACCATATATTTT. Protein sequence: CASSLRQSFSGNTIYF.

The J gene is TRBJ1-1, the V gene TRBV5-1; D ambiguous. The CDR3 runs 16 residues. Germline CDR1 is SGHRS and CDR2 is YFSETQ. The V and J ends lost 0 bases and 0 bases respectively, with 12 bases between them. In DNA, the CDR3 is TGCGCCAGCAGCTTGGATCGGGGTTACATGAACACTGAAGCTTTCTTT. Translation gives CASSLDRGYMNTEAFF.

The chain uses TRBV7-8 and TRBJ2-3, with 9 positions matching TRBD2. Germline CDR1 SGHVS, CDR2 FQNEAQ. The CDR3 has 17 amino acids. V gave up 0 bases and J gave up 6 bases; unmatched junction bases: 10. The CDR3 region is CASSLAPGGRAGDTQYF. DNA for the CDR3: TGTGCCAGCAGCTTAGCTCCTGGCGGGAGGGCCGGGGATACGCAGTATTTT.

This chain links TRBV6-6 with TRBJ2-7; 13 bases are shared with TRBD2. Germline assignment: CDR1 MNHNY and CDR2 SVGAGI (reference sequence). V shed 2 bases, J shed 3 bases, and the junction held 4 bases outside the gene matches. CDR3 length equals 16 residues. DNA for the CDR3: TGTGCCAGCAGTTACAGGACTAGCGGGAGCGGCTACGAGCAGTACTTC. Translating gives CASSYRTSGSGYEQYF.

This clone turned up a few times. The rearrangement links TRBV6-5 to TRBJ1-2, with 9 bases lining up with TRBD1. After removal of 5 bases from V and 7 bases from J, the junction contained 8 bases not matched to a gene. The germline gives CDR1 MNHEY, CDR2 SVGAGI. The CDR3 contains 14 residues. CDR3 sequence: CASSKTGGTGGYTF. In DNA, the CDR3 is TGTGCCAGCAGTAAGACAGGGGGTACTGGTGGCTACACCTTC.

This sequence joins TRBV25-1 and TRBJ2-3, with 9 bases identical to TRBD2. Per germline, CDR1 MGHDK and CDR2 SYGVNS. V lost 5 bases and J lost 4; bases outside the gene matches: 13. CDR3 length equals 17 residues. The CDR3 sequence: CASSRSRAGGPADTQYF. DNA of the CDR3: TGTGCCAGCAGTCGGTCAAGGGCGGGAGGGCCAGCAGATACGCAGTATTTT.

The chain carries TRBV30 and TRBJ2-1, with D unresolved. Germline assignment: CDR1 GTSNPN and CDR2 SVGIG (reference sequence). The V end was cut by 3 bases, the J end by 0 bases, with 9 bases between. This CDR3 contains 14 residues. CDR3 bases: TGTGCCTGGAGGGGGTCTAGCTCCTACAATGAGCAGTTCTTC. It yields the protein CAWRGSSSYNEQFF.

The chain couples TRBV28 to TRBJ2-7; 7 bases map to TRBD1. Trimming removed 6 bases from V and 3 bases from J; junction bases left unmatched: 8. This CDR3 has 14 amino acids. CDR1 MDHEN and CDR2 SYDVKM come from the germline V gene. The chain's CDR3 is CASRLTGLLYEQYF. CDR3 DNA sequence: TGTGCCAGCAGACTGACAGGGTTACTCTACGAGCAGTACTTC. Complete variable domain (other parts from reference TRBV28 and TRBJ2-7): DVKVTQSSRYLVKRTGEKVFLECVQDMDHENMFWYRQDPGLGLRLIYFSYDVKMKEKGDIPEGYSVSREKKERFSLILESASTNQTSMYLCASRLTGLLYEQYFGPGTRLTVT.

On this clone itself: The identical CDR3 is also encoded by other nucleotide sequences in the sample. The J gene is TRBJ1-2, the V gene TRBV19; TRBD1 agrees at 8 bases. The CDR3 totals 12 residues. The V and J ends lost 6 bases and 4 bases, in that order; junction bases with no gene match: 1. Per germline, CDR1 LNHDA and CDR2 SQIVND (reference sequence). The CDR3 sequence is CASRDRGYGYTF. The CDR3 bases are TGTGCCAGTAGAGACAGGGGCTATGGCTACACCTTC. Combining the CDR3 with reference TRBV19 and TRBJ1-2 gives the whole variable domain DGGITQSPKYLFRKEGQNVTLSCEQNLNHDAMYWYRQDPGQGLRLIYYSQIVNDFQKGDIAEGYSVSREKKESFPLTVTSAQKNPTAFYLCASRDRGYGYTFGSGTRLTVV.

This sequence joins TRBV5-1 and TRBJ2-2; TRBD2 agrees at 7 bases. CDR1 and CDR2 from the germline V gene are SGHRS and YFSETQ. Trimming removed 4 bases from V and 6 bases from J; junction bases left unmatched: 12. The CDR3 consists of 16 residues. CDR3 region: CASSPNPAGVSGELFF. CDR3 DNA sequence: TGCGCCAGCAGCCCAAACCCCGCGGGAGTGTCCGGGGAGCTGTTTTTT.

This clone was seen once. This chain uses TRBV29-1 with TRBJ2-3; tentative D call: TRBD1 (5 bases). Germline V gene sequence: CDR1 SQVTM, CDR2 ANQGSEA. V dropped 5 bases and J dropped 6 bases, with 15 bases sitting between them. The CDR3 loop spans 13 amino acids. CDR3 nucleotides: TGCAGCGTTACTGCAGGGTTTGCCGATACGCAGTATTTT. This translates into CSVTAGFADTQYF.

The rearrangement uses TRBV7-8 and TRBJ1-1, with D unresolved. V was shortened by 1 base and J by 1 base, with 13 bases between the two germline ends. The CDR3 totals 16 residues. Germline values: CDR1 SGHVS, CDR2 FQNEAQ. DNA of the CDR3: TGTGCCAGCAGCTTAGAAGTCATCCGGCGGAACACTGAAGCTTTCTTT. Its protein is CASSLEVIRRNTEAFF. Supplemented by reference TRBV7-8 and TRBJ1-1, the full variable domain reads GAGVSQSPRYKVAKRGQDVALRCDPISGHVSLFWYQQALGQGPEFLTYFQNEAQLDKSGLPSDRFFAERPEGSVSTLKIQRTQQEDSAVYLCASSLEVIRRNTEAFFGQGTRLTVV.

The chain links TRBV27 to TRBJ1-5; D is undetermined. The length of the CDR3 is 14 residues. Germline assignment: CDR1 MNHEY and CDR2 SMNVEV (reference sequence). V was clipped by 6 bases and J by 1 base, with 10 bases between them. CDR3: CASRDGRSNQPQHF. DNA of the CDR3: TGTGCCAGCAGGGACGGACGGAGCAATCAGCCCCAGCATTTT.

V is TRBV29-1 and J is TRBJ1-5, with D unresolved. The CDR3 totals 15 residues. Germline-derived CDR1 and CDR2 are SQVTM and ANQGSEA. The V gene lost 4 bases and the J gene lost 6 bases, with 19 bases spanning the gap. DNA for the CDR3: TGCAGCGTTGGGACCCCAGGAGGCGCCGGTCAGCCCCAGCATTTT. Translating gives CSVGTPGGAGQPQHF.

The chain joins TRBV7-6 to TRBJ2-1; TRBD2 agrees at 13 bases. CDR1 and CDR2 from the germline V gene are SGHVS and FNYEAQ. This CDR3 is built from 15 residues. Losses at the gene ends were 4 bases for V and 4 bases for J; bases not matched to a gene: 1. The CDR3: CASSSTSGRYNEQFF. The CDR3 DNA sequence: TGTGCCAGCAGCTCGACTAGCGGGAGGTACAATGAGCAGTTCTTC.

Written as DNA, the CDR3 is TGCGCCAGCAGCTTGGCCGGACAGGGATCTAATTCACCCCTCCACTTT. It codes for CASSLAGQGSNSPLHF. The chain carries TRBV5-1 and TRBJ1-6, with 8 positions matching TRBD1. There are 16 residues in the CDR3. Germline CDR1 and CDR2: SGHRS and YFSETQ. V dropped 0 bases and J dropped 6; count of bases not matched to a gene: 5.

The genes are TRBV27 and TRBJ2-7; 7 nucleotides line up with TRBD1. Losses at the gene ends were 5 bases for V and 1 base for J; bases not matched to a gene: 14. This CDR3 is 17 amino acids long. Looked up from germline, CDR1 is MNHEY and CDR2 is SMNVEV (reference sequence). CDR3 region: CASSPQATGTISYEQYF. For the CDR3, the DNA is TGTGCCAGCAGTCCCCAGGCGACAGGGACAATTTCCTACGAGCAGTACTTC.

The rearrangement links TRBV6-1 to TRBJ2-2, with TRBD1 matching 7 bases. The germline gives CDR1 MNHNS, CDR2 SASEGT. This CDR3 has 14 residues. V trimming: 2 bases; J trimming: 7 bases; junction bases outside the gene matches: 4. CDR3 coding DNA: TGTGCCAGCAGTGAAAGGGGGCGAGGCGGGGAGCTGTTTTTT. Its translation: CASSERGRGGELFF.

As concerns this clone: This same CDR3 is encoded by further DNA sequences in the sample. The V call is TRBV5-6, the J call TRBJ2-5; TRBD2 aligns across 15 bases. In germline, CDR1 is SGHDT, CDR2 YYEEEE. The V gene end was trimmed by 2 bases and the J gene end by 0 bases; junction bases not matched to a gene: 5. The CDR3 totals 18 residues. In nucleotides, the CDR3 is TGTGCCAGCAGCTTTCGGACTAGCGGGAGGGAGTACCAAGAGACCCAGTACTTC. Its protein is CASSFRTSGREYQETQYF.

This clone was observed a handful of times. The chain joins TRBV7-2 to TRBJ1-2; D call uncertain. The CDR3 runs to 13 residues. From germline, CDR1 is SGHTA and CDR2 FQGNSA. Trimming left V 3 bases short and J 8 bases short, with 13 bases between. The CDR3 reads CASSFGRARGYTF. The CDR3 DNA reads as TGTGCCAGCAGCTTTGGGAGAGCAAGGGGCTACACCTTC.

The V and J genes are TRBV6-1 and TRBJ1-3, with no clear D. The V gene's germline CDR1 is MNHNS and CDR2 SASEGT. The CDR3 consists of 15 residues. Trimming removed 7 bases at V and 4 bases at J, with 17 bases between. The CDR3 DNA is TGTGCCAGCAACCGCGGAGGGAGGACGGGAAACACCATATATTTT. Translated: CASNRGGRTGNTIYF.

CDR3 nucleotide sequence: TGTGCCTGGATTCCTCCAGGACATTACACTGAAGCTTTCTTT. Protein product: CAWIPPGHYTEAFF. The chain couples TRBV30 to TRBJ1-1, with TRBD1 as a possible D gene (5 bases). Germline values: CDR1 GTSNPN, CDR2 SVGIG (reference sequence). This CDR3 is 14 amino acids long. The ends were cut back, 4 bases at V and 3 bases at J, with 15 bases in the middle.

This chain connects TRBV4-3 to TRBJ1-4; TRBD1 is a possible D gene (6 bases). V was cut by 3 bases and J by 4 bases, with 12 bases left in between. CDR1 is LGHNA, CDR2 YSLEER, per germline. This CDR3 is 15 amino acids long. DNA for the CDR3: TGCGCCAGCAGCCACGCGGACAGAGATAATGAAAAACTGTTTTTT. This gives the protein CASSHADRDNEKLFF.

This chain links TRBV6-5 with TRBJ2-2; D assignment may be TRBD1 or TRBD2 (5 bases each). Per the germline V gene, CDR1 is MNHEY and CDR2 is SVGAGI. The CDR3 sequence is 15 residues long. V lost 4 bases and J lost 4, with 13 bases in between. The CDR3 DNA sequence: TGTGCCAGCAGTTCTCGGGACGTGGGCACCGGGGAGCTGTTTTTT. Its protein product is CASSSRDVGTGELFF.

The genes are TRBV11-3 and TRBJ2-2, with no clear D. The germline CDR1 and CDR2 sequences are SGHNT and YENEEA. The CDR3 totals 15 residues. The V and J ends lost 5 bases and 0 bases respectively, with 10 bases between them. CDR3 nucleotides: TGTGCCAGCAGCCCGGCGAACGCGAACACCGGGGAGCTGTTTTTT. Protein sequence: CASSPANANTGELFF.

The V call is TRBV18, the J call TRBJ2-3; the D is unclear. The CDR3 is 16 amino acids. Trimming left V 3 bases short and J 4 bases short, with 17 bases between. Germline-derived CDR1 and CDR2 are KGHSH and LQKENI. The CDR3 DNA follows: TGTGCCAGCTCACCCCTAATAGGTAGCATCGCAGATACGCAGTATTTT. The encoded protein is CASSPLIGSIADTQYF.

The genes are TRBV7-8 and TRBJ2-7, with a weak D call TRBD2 (6 bases). V shed 8 bases and J shed 0 bases, with 8 bases lying between them. CDR1 and CDR2 from the germline V gene are SGHVS and FQNEAQ. CDR3 length equals 12 residues. The CDR3 loop reads CASGGFSYEQYF. CDR3 sequence (DNA): TGTGCCAGCGGAGGGTTCTCCTACGAGCAGTACTTC.

The rearrangement joins TRBV18 to TRBJ1-4; 8 bases fit TRBD1. Germline V gives CDR1 KGHSH, CDR2 LQKENI. J lost 5 bases, V lost 3 bases, and 2 bases had no gene match. CDR3 length: 14 amino acids. The CDR3 nucleotides read TGTGCCAGCTCACCGGGACAGGAGAATGAAAAACTGTTTTTT. Protein product: CASSPGQENEKLFF.